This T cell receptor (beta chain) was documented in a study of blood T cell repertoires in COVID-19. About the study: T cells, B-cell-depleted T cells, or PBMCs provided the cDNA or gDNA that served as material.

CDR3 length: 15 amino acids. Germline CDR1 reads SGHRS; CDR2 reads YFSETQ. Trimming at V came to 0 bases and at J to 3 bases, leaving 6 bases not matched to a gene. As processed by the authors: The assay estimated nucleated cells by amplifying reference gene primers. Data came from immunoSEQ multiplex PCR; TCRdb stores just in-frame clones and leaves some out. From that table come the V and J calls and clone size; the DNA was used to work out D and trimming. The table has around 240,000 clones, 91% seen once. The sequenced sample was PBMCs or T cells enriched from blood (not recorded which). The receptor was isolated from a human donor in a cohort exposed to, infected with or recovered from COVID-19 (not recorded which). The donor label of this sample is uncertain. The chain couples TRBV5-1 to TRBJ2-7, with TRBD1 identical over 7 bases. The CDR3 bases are TGCGCCAGCAGCTTGGCCCAGGGACAGTACTACGAGCAGTACTTC. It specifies CASSLAQGQYYEQYF.